The clone carrying this T cell receptor beta chain came up a few times. What it binds is not known. This CDR3 is built from 16 residues. CDR1 LNHDA and CDR2 SQIVND come from the germline V gene (reference sequence). V dropped 4 bases and J dropped 11 bases, with 24 bases sitting between them. This entry is derived from a study of identical twins. Study-level results: Conclusions leaned on cross-sectional statistical analysis and did not track the same donors over time. Insertions were reduced in abundant cord blood beta clonotypes but not in memory repertoires.

TCRdb recomputed calls from the 5' RACE reads with MiXCR, one row per CDR3 protein. The sample carries roughly 500,000 distinct CDR3 sequences, around 20% recorded once. The sample was also linked to a second study, of T cells expressing NK-cell markers. Per that study: With respect to HCMV, seven of the eight sequenced donors were seropositive, and one was seronegative.

The sequencing sample was made of CD4+ T cells sorted from blood. This receptor was identified in a woman aged 18-35 years in good health. The chain uses TRBV19 and TRBJ1-5; no definite D call. The DNA for the CDR3 is TGTGCCAGTAGTAATGCCCCAAAAGGGCACCAGCTGGCCCAGCATTTT. This encodes CASSNAPKGHQLAQHF.